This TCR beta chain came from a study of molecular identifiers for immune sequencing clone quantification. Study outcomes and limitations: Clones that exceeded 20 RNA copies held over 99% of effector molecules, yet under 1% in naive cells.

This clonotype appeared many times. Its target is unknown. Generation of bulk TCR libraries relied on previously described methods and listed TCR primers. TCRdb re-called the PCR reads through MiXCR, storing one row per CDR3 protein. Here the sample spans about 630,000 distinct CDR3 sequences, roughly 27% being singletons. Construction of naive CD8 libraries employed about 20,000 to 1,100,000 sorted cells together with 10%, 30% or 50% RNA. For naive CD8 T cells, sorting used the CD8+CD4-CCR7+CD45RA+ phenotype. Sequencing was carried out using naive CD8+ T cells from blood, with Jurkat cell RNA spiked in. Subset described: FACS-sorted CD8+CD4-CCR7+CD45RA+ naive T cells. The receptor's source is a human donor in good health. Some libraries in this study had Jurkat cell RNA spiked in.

CDR3 sequence reads: CASSPRLAGALGDTQYF. CDR3 in DNA: TGTGCCAGCAGCCCCCGTCTAGCGGGAGCGCTTGGAGATACGCAGTATTTT. The V call is TRBV7-9, the J call TRBJ2-3; 10 nucleotides line up with TRBD2. Germline CDR1 SEHNR, CDR2 FQNEAQ (reference sequence). Unmatched junction bases numbered 13, after V lost 5 bases and J lost 5 bases. The CDR3 contains 17 residues.